Listed below are T cell receptor beta chains from one sample, sequenced in a study of vaccination and CD4 T cells after COVID-19. Antigens for these TCRs are unknown. One entry per CDR3 protein results from TCRdb running MiXCR on the PCR reads. In the table there are some 9,600 distinct CDR3 sequences, approximately 59% of which are singletons. Sample: CD4+ T cells from blood, cultured in vitro. The receptors stem from a human donor who had recovered from COVID-19. Each CDR3 is given with its conserved first and last residue. Fields, in order: CDR3 DNA, CDR3 protein, clone size, D gene, J gene, V gene. D genes are given only for firm matches. Size tells how often a clone was seen (once, few, many) or the class of an expanded clone, and some rows leave it out.

TGTGCCAGCAGTTACGAACTCGGCAATCAGCCCCAGCATTTT | CASSYELGNQPQHF | once | - | TRBJ1-5 | TRBV6-5
TGTGCCAGCAGCGCGGCCTACGAGCAGTACTTC | CASSAAYEQYF | - | - | TRBJ2-7 | TRBV7-8
TGTGCCAGCAGCCAACCGAGGGGGGTTGATGGTGAGCAGTTCTTC | CASSQPRGVDGEQFF | - | - | TRBJ2-1 | TRBV6-1
TGTGCCTGGAGTGGCTTGGGGCGGGTGAACACTGAAGCTTTCTTT | CAWSGLGRVNTEAFF | - | - | TRBJ1-1 | TRBV30
TGTGCCAGCAGCTTAGAACGGGGAATGAAGCCCCAGCATTTT | CASSLERGMKPQHF | - | - | TRBJ1-5 | TRBV7-2
TGTGCCAGCAGCCGCACGCGCGGGGGGATCTACGAGCAGTACTTC | CASSRTRGGIYEQYF | - | TRBD2 | TRBJ2-7 | TRBV7-2
TGTGCCAGCAGTTCCTTAGGGGCAACCAGGTCCAAAGCTTTCTTT | CASSSLGATRSKAFF | - | - | TRBJ1-1 | TRBV6-7
TGCAGTGCTACAAGAGCGGAGTACCAAGAGACCCAGTACTTC | CSATRAEYQETQYF | - | - | TRBJ2-5 | TRBV20-1
TGTGCCAGCAGAGAAGGACAGTACACTGAAGCTTTCTTT | CASREGQYTEAFF | few | - | TRBJ1-1 | TRBV2
TGTGCCAGCAGTCAGGGGAATAGGCAGCCCCAGCATTTT | CASSQGNRQPQHF | once | - | TRBJ1-5 | TRBV28
TGCGCCAGCACCTCTGGGACTGAAGCTTTCTTT | CASTSGTEAFF | - | - | TRBJ1-1 | TRBV10-1
TGTGCCATCGAGGGCATTAGAACAGATACGCAGTATTTT | CAIEGIRTDTQYF | - | - | TRBJ2-3 | TRBV6-1
TGTGCCAGCACCCCGTGGGAGGGGGAGTACGAGCAGTACTTC | CASTPWEGEYEQYF | - | - | TRBJ2-7 | TRBV28
TGTGCCAGCAGTCCCGCAGGTCGGTACGAGCAGTACTTC | CASSPAGRYEQYF | - | - | TRBJ2-7 | TRBV6-1
TGTGCCACCAGTGATTCCCGAGCGGGGCGAGTATACGAGCAGTACTTC | CATSDSRAGRVYEQYF | few | TRBD2 | TRBJ2-7 | TRBV24-1
TGTGCCAGCAGGCCCCGCGGGGGGGGCAATCAGCCCCAGCATTTT | CASRPRGGGNQPQHF | few | - | TRBJ1-5 | TRBV27
TGTGCCAGCAGCCTCGCGGGGGCGTTTGGGGCTTTCTTT | CASSLAGAFGAFF | - | - | TRBJ1-1 | TRBV3-1
TGCAGCGTTGAAGAAACCCTGGGTGGGCACTATGGCTACACCTTC | CSVEETLGGHYGYTF | - | - | TRBJ1-2 | TRBV29-1
TGCAGTGCCCAATCGGCCGGACCTCATCAGCAGCCCCAGCATTTT | CSAQSAGPHQQPQHF | - | - | TRBJ1-5 | TRBV20-1
TGTGCCACCAGTGATCCAACGACAGGGGGTGTGGAGACCCAGTACTTC | CATSDPTTGGVETQYF | - | TRBD1 | TRBJ2-5 | TRBV24-1
TGCAGTGCGAACCGACAGGGTGCTGGCACCGGGGAGCTGTTTTTT | CSANRQGAGTGELFF | few | TRBD1 | TRBJ2-2 | TRBV20-1
TGCGCCAGCAGCCCGATGACTAGCGGGGGAACCCAGTACTTC | CASSPMTSGGTQYF | - | TRBD2 | TRBJ2-5 | TRBV5-1
TGTGCCAGCTCACCATCCGGGACGGTAAATCAGCCCCAGCATTTT | CASSPSGTVNQPQHF | - | - | TRBJ1-5 | TRBV18
TGTGCCAGCGGGGACAGGGCAGGCGGCTATGGCTACACCTTC | CASGDRAGGYGYTF | few | TRBD1 | TRBJ1-2 | TRBV6-1
TGTGCCAGCAGCTTCCAAGACACCGGGGAGCTGTTTTTT | CASSFQDTGELFF | - | - | TRBJ2-2 | TRBV5-4
TGCAGTGCGGGACTCTTCTCCTACGAGCAGTACTTC | CSAGLFSYEQYF | - | - | TRBJ2-7 | TRBV20-1
TGTGCCAGCAGTTTACTATTGAACACTGAAGCTTTCTTT | CASSLLLNTEAFF | - | - | TRBJ1-1 | TRBV12-3/TRBV12-4
TGTGCCAGCAGTTTAAGAGCTCACCAGAGACAGGTTAGCTCCTATAATTCACCCCTCCACTTT | CASSLRAHQRQVSSYNSPLHF | - | - | TRBJ1-6 | TRBV27
TGTGCCAGCAGCTTAGCCACACAGGGAGGAGATACGCAGTATTTT | CASSLATQGGDTQYF | once | - | TRBJ2-3 | TRBV7-6
TGTGCCAGTAGTTCCCCGAGGGCCGAAAACACTGAAGCTTTCTTT | CASSSPRAENTEAFF | once | - | TRBJ1-1 | TRBV19
TGTGCCAGTAGTATAGAGCCAGGGAACCATGGCTACACCTTC | CASSIEPGNHGYTF | few | - | TRBJ1-2 | TRBV19
TGTGCCATAGGAGCTTGGGATACGCAGTATTTT | CAIGAWDTQYF | - | - | TRBJ2-3 | TRBV30
TGTGCCTGGAGTGTAGGTGTAAGTGGAAACACCATATATTTT | CAWSVGVSGNTIYF | - | - | TRBJ1-3 | TRBV30
TGTGCCAGCAGGGGGGACAGGGGCGTTTATGGCTACACCTTC | CASRGDRGVYGYTF | - | TRBD1 | TRBJ1-2 | TRBV9
TGTGCCAGTGATGGACAGGGGAAATCAGATACGCAGTATTTT | CASDGQGKSDTQYF | - | TRBD1 | TRBJ2-3 | TRBV6-1
TGCAGTGCTAGAGATCTCGGGGGTCAAGCCTACGAGCAGTACTTC | CSARDLGGQAYEQYF | few | - | TRBJ2-7 | TRBV20-1
TGTGCCAGCAGCTTAGATGGGGGGACCCAGTACTTC | CASSLDGGTQYF | once | - | TRBJ2-5 | TRBV11-2
TGTGCCAGCAGGCTTGTTATGAACACTGAAGCTTTCTTT | CASRLVMNTEAFF | - | - | TRBJ1-1 | TRBV7-2
TGTGCCAGCACCTATGAAAGGACAGGGAAATTAGGCTACACCTTC | CASTYERTGKLGYTF | - | TRBD1 | TRBJ1-2 | TRBV6-1
TGTGCCAGCAGTGAAGTAGGTGTGGTCGGGGTCCATCAGCCCCAGCATTTT | CASSEVGVVGVHQPQHF | - | - | TRBJ1-5 | TRBV6-1
TGCAGTGCTAGAGCAGCAAAAGATAATTCACCCCTCCACTTT | CSARAAKDNSPLHF | - | - | TRBJ1-6 | TRBV20-1
TGCAGTGCTATAGGGACCAATGAAGCTTTCTTT | CSAIGTNEAFF | - | - | TRBJ1-1 | TRBV20-1
TGTGCCAGCAACCAGGGTCAGGGGTCGAAGACCCAGTACTTC | CASNQGQGSKTQYF | once | - | TRBJ2-5 | TRBV6-1
TGCAGTGCTGAAGACGGACTGAACACTGAAGCTTTCTTT | CSAEDGLNTEAFF | - | - | TRBJ1-1 | TRBV20-1
TGTGCCAGCAGTCTTAGTGAAGATCAGCCCCAGCATTTT | CASSLSEDQPQHF | few | - | TRBJ1-5 | TRBV6-1
TGTGCCAGCAGCCACGGGCCCCTGGGGAATTCACCCCTCCACTTT | CASSHGPLGNSPLHF | - | - | TRBJ1-6 | TRBV11-3
TGTGCCAGCAGTGAGAGGCGGTCCAATCAGCCCCAGCATTTT | CASSERRSNQPQHF | - | - | TRBJ1-5 | TRBV2
TGTGCCAGCAGCTCTAGATGGGGGGCCTCCACTGAAGCTTTCTTT | CASSSRWGASTEAFF | - | - | TRBJ1-1 | TRBV5-5
TGTGCCAGCAGCTTAGCGGTAGCGAACACTGAAGCTTTCTTT | CASSLAVANTEAFF | few | - | TRBJ1-1 | TRBV7-2
TGTGCCAGTTCGCTCCGCTCCCCGGGGGGTTCACCCCTCCACTTT | CASSLRSPGGSPLHF | - | - | TRBJ1-6 | TRBV11-3
TGTGCCAGCAGTTACTCGAGAGAGACCCAGTACTTC | CASSYSRETQYF | - | - | TRBJ2-5 | TRBV6-5
TGTGCCAGCAGCTTAGGGCTTTCTAGCAATCAGCCCCAGCATTTT | CASSLGLSSNQPQHF | - | - | TRBJ1-5 | TRBV7-8
TGTGCCACCAGCAGAGACCCCACAGGGGGAAATCAGCCCCAGCATTTT | CATSRDPTGGNQPQHF | - | TRBD1 | TRBJ1-5 | TRBV15